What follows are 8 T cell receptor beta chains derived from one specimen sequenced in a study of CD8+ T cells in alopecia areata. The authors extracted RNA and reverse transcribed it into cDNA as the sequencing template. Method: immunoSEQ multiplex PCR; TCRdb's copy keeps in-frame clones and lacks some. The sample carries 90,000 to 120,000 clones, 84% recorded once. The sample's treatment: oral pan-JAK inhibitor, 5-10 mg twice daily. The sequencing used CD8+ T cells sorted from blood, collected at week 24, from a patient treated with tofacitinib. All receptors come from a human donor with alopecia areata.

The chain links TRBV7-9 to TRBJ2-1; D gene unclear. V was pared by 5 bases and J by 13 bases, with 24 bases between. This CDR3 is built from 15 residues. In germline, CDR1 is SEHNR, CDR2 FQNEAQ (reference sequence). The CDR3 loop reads CASSVPVSRLVHQFF. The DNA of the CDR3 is TGTGCCAGCAGCGTTCCCGTGAGTAGGCTCGTTCACCAGTTCTTC.

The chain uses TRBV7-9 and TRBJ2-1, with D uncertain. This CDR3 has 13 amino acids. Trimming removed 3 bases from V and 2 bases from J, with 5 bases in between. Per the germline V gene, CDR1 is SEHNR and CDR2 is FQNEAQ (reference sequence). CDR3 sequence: CASSLQTYNEQFF. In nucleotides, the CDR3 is TGTGCCAGCAGCTTGCAGACCTACAATGAGCAGTTCTTC.

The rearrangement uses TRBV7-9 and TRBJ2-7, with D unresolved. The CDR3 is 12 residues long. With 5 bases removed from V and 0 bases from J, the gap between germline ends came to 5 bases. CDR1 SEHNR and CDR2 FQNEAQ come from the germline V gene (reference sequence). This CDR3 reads CASSLISYEQYF. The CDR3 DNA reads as TGTGCCAGCAGCCTGATCTCCTACGAGCAGTACTTC.

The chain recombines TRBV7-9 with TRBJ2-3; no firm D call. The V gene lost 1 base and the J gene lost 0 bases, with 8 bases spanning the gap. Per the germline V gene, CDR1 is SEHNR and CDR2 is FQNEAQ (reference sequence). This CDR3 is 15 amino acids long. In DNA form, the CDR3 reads TGTGCCAGCAGCTTAGACTCCACTAGCACAGATACGCAGTATTTT. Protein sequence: CASSLDSTSTDTQYF.

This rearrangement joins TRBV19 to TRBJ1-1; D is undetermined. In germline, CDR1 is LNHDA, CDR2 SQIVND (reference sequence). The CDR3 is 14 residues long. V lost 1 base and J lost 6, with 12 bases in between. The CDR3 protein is CASSIADTKPEAFF. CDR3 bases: TGTGCCAGTAGTATAGCTGACACAAAACCTGAAGCTTTCTTT.

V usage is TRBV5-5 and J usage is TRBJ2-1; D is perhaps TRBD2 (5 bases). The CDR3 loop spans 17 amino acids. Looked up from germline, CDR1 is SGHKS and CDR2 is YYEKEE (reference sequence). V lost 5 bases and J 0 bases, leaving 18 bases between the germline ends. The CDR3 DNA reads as TGTGCCAGCAGACCTGATATTTCGGGATACTCCTACAATGAGCAGTTCTTC. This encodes CASRPDISGYSYNEQFF.

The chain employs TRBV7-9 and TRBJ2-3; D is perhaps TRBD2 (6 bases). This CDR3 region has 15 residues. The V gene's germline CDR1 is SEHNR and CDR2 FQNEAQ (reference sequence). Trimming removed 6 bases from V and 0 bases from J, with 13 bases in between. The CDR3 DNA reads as TGTGCCAGCAGTTCAAATCGGGGGAGCACAGATACGCAGTATTTT. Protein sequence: CASSSNRGSTDTQYF.

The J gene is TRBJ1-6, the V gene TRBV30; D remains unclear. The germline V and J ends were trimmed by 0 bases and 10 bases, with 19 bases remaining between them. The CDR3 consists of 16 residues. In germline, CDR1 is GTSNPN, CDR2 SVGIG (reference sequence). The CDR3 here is CAWSVGDTGFRSPLHF. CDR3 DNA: TGTGCCTGGAGTGTTGGTGATACGGGTTTTCGGTCACCCCTCCACTTT.